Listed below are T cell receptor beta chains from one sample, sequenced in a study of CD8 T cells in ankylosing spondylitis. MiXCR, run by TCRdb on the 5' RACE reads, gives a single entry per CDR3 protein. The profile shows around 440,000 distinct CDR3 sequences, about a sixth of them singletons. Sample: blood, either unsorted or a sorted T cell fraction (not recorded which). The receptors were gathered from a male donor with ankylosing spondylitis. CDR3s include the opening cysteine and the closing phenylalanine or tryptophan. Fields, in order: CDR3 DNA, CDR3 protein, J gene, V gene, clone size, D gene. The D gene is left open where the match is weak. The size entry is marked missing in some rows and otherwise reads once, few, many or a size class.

CDR3 DNA: TGTGCCAGCAGTGAAGGTCCAGGGGGCAGATCACCCCTCCACTTT
CDR3 protein: CASSEGPGGRSPLHF
J gene: TRBJ1-6
V gene: TRBV2
clone size: .
D gene: TRBD1

CDR3 DNA: TGTGCCAGCAGTCCAGCGGGGGCGGGCAATGAGCAGTTCTTC
CDR3 protein: CASSPAGAGNEQFF
J gene: TRBJ2-1
V gene: TRBV12-3/TRBV12-4
clone size: many
D gene: TRBD2

CDR3 DNA: TGTGCCATCAGTGAGAGGCTAGCGGGAGAAGATACGCAGTATTTT
CDR3 protein: CAISERLAGEDTQYF
J gene: TRBJ2-3
V gene: TRBV10-3
clone size: .
D gene: TRBD2

CDR3 DNA: TGTGCCACCAGCAGAGTTGGAGATTTGGCTTTCTCTGAGGGTGGGAATGAAAAACTGTTTTTT
CDR3 protein: CATSRVGDLAFSEGGNEKLFF
J gene: TRBJ1-4
V gene: TRBV15
clone size: .
D gene: .

CDR3 DNA: TGCGCCAGCAGCCAAGAAGGGGGCAGAACCTACGAGCAGTACTTC
CDR3 protein: CASSQEGGRTYEQYF
J gene: TRBJ2-7
V gene: TRBV4-1
clone size: .
D gene: TRBD1

CDR3 DNA: TGTGCCAGCAGTTTATTCGCGGGGCTTACGAGAACAGATACGCAGTATTTT
CDR3 protein: CASSLFAGLTRTDTQYF
J gene: TRBJ2-3
V gene: TRBV28
clone size: .
D gene: .

CDR3 DNA: TGTGCCAGCTCACCCGACCAAGGAATTGGCACTGAAGCTTTCTTT
CDR3 protein: CASSPDQGIGTEAFF
J gene: TRBJ1-1
V gene: TRBV18
clone size: .
D gene: .

CDR3 DNA: TGCGCCAGCAGCCAAGAAGACGGCCGGGACAGGGAAAACTATGGCTACACCTTC
CDR3 protein: CASSQEDGRDRENYGYTF
J gene: TRBJ1-2
V gene: TRBV4-1
clone size: few
D gene: TRBD1

CDR3 DNA: TGTGCCAGCAGCCGAGGGGGGACAGGGGCCGCCTACGAGCAGTACTTC
CDR3 protein: CASSRGGTGAAYEQYF
J gene: TRBJ2-7
V gene: TRBV12-3/TRBV12-4
clone size: few
D gene: TRBD1

CDR3 DNA: TGTGCCAGCAGTTTCAGCGGGGGGGCTAGGGCAGATACGCAGTATTTT
CDR3 protein: CASSFSGGARADTQYF
J gene: TRBJ2-3
V gene: TRBV12-3/TRBV12-4
clone size: few
D gene: TRBD2

CDR3 DNA: TGCGCCAGCAGCTTGGAGCGGGGGAAGTCAGAGACCCAGTACTTC
CDR3 protein: CASSLERGKSETQYF
J gene: TRBJ2-5
V gene: TRBV5-1
clone size: .
D gene: TRBD2

CDR3 DNA: TGCAGTGCTGCAGGGGACAGGGGACATCAGCCCCAGCATTTT
CDR3 protein: CSAAGDRGHQPQHF
J gene: TRBJ1-5
V gene: TRBV20-1
clone size: few
D gene: TRBD1

CDR3 DNA: TGTGCCAGCAGCTTGGTAGGGGGCGGGAACACTGAAGCTTTCTTT
CDR3 protein: CASSLVGGGNTEAFF
J gene: TRBJ1-1
V gene: TRBV5-5
clone size: few
D gene: TRBD1

CDR3 DNA: TGCGCCAGCAGCCAAGATCAGGGTAGTAATTCACCCCTCCACTTT
CDR3 protein: CASSQDQGSNSPLHF
J gene: TRBJ1-6
V gene: TRBV4-3
clone size: few
D gene: .

CDR3 DNA: TGCGCCAGCAGCAATAGCGGGGAGACCCAGTACTTC
CDR3 protein: CASSNSGETQYF
J gene: TRBJ2-5
V gene: TRBV5-1
clone size: few
D gene: TRBD2

CDR3 DNA: TGCAGTGCCTTGAACCCCGGGACAGCTTACAATGAGCAGTTCTTC
CDR3 protein: CSALNPGTAYNEQFF
J gene: TRBJ2-1
V gene: TRBV20-1
clone size: few
D gene: TRBD1

CDR3 DNA: TGTGCCAGCAGTTTAGGGGCCGGGACAGGGATCCCTGAAGCTTTCTTT
CDR3 protein: CASSLGAGTGIPEAFF
J gene: TRBJ1-1
V gene: TRBV12-3/TRBV12-4
clone size: .
D gene: TRBD1

CDR3 DNA: TGTGCCAGCAGGAAAATCGGGACAGAGAAAGAGACCCAGTACTTC
CDR3 protein: CASRKIGTEKETQYF
J gene: TRBJ2-5
V gene: TRBV2
clone size: .
D gene: TRBD1

CDR3 DNA: TGTGCCAGCAGTTTCCTGGGAGGGAATATAGGAGTCTCCTACAATGAGCAGTTCTTC
CDR3 protein: CASSFLGGNIGVSYNEQFF
J gene: TRBJ2-1
V gene: TRBV27
clone size: .
D gene: TRBD2

CDR3 DNA: TGTGCCAGCAGCCAAGATGAGGGACTAGCGAGCACAGATACGCAGTATTTT
CDR3 protein: CASSQDEGLASTDTQYF
J gene: TRBJ2-3
V gene: TRBV3-1
clone size: many
D gene: TRBD2

CDR3 DNA: TGTGCCAGCAGAATCGGGGCAGTCTCAAATTCACCCCTCCACTTT
CDR3 protein: CASRIGAVSNSPLHF
J gene: TRBJ1-6
V gene: TRBV2
clone size: few
D gene: .

CDR3 DNA: TGTGCCAGCAGTGCCTACAGGGCCGTCACCGGGGAGCTGTTTTTT
CDR3 protein: CASSAYRAVTGELFF
J gene: TRBJ2-2
V gene: TRBV27
clone size: .
D gene: .